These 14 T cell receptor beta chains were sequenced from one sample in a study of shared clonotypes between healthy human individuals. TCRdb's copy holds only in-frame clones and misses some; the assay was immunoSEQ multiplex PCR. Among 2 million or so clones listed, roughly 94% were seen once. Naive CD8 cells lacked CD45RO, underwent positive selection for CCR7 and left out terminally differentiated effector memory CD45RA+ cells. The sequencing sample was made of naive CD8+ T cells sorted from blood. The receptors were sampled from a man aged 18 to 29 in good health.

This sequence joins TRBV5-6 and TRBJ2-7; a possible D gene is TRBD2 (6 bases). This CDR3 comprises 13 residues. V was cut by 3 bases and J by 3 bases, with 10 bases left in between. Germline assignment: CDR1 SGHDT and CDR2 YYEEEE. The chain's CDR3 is CASSSEGFYEQYF. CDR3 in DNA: TGTGCCAGCAGCTCGGAGGGGTTCTACGAGCAGTACTTC. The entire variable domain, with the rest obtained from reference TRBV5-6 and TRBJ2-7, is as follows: DAGVTQSPTHLIKTRGQQVTLRCSPKSGHDTVSWYQQALGQGPQFIFQYYEEEERQRGNFPDRFSGHQFPNYSSELNVNALLLGDSALYLCASSSEGFYEQYFGPGTRLTVT.

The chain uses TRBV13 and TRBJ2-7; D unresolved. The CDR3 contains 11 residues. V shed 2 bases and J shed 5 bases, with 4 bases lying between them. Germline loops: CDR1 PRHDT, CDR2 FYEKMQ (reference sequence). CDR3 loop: CASSLWDEQYF. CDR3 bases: TGTGCCAGCAGCTTATGGGACGAGCAGTACTTC.

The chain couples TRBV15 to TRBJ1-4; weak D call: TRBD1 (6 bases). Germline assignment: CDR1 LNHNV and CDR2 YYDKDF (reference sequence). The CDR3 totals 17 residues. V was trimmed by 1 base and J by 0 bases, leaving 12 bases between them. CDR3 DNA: TGTGCCACCAGCAGAGTCCTCAGGGGAGCAACTAATGAAAAACTGTTTTTT. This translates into CATSRVLRGATNEKLFF.

CDR3 bases: TGTGCCAGCAGTACCATAGCGGGAGCGGTCGCTGAGCAGTTCTTC. It specifies CASSTIAGAVAEQFF. The rearrangement joins TRBV27 to TRBJ2-1; 9 bases fit TRBD2. V was clipped by 5 bases and J by 9 bases; unmatched bases: 11. The CDR3 totals 15 residues. Per germline, CDR1 MNHEY and CDR2 SMNVEV (reference sequence).

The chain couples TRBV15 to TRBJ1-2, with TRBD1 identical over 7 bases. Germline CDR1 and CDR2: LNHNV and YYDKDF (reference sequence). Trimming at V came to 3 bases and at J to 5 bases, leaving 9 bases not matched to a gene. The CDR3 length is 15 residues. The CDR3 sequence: CATSRAGQEVYGYTF. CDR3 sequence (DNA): TGTGCCACCAGCAGGGCCGGACAGGAGGTATATGGCTACACCTTC.

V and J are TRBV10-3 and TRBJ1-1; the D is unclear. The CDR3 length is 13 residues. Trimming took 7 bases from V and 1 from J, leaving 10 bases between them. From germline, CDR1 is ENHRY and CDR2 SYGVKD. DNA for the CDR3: TGTGCCATCACCCCAGGAGAGAACACTGAAGCTTTCTTT. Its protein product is CAITPGENTEAFF.

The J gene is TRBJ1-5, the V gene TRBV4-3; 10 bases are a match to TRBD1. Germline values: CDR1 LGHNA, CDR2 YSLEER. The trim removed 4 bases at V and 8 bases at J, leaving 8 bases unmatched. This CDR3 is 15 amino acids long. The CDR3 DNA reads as TGCGCCAGCAGCCCCTCTTCAGGGACAGGGGAGCCCCAGCATTTT. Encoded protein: CASSPSSGTGEPQHF.

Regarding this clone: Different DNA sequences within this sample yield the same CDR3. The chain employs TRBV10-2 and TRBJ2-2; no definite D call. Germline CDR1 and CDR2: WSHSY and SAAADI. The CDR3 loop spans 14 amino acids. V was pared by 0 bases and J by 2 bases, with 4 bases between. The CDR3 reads CASSESVNTGELFF. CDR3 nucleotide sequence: TGCGCCAGCAGTGAGTCGGTCAACACCGGGGAGCTGTTTTTT.

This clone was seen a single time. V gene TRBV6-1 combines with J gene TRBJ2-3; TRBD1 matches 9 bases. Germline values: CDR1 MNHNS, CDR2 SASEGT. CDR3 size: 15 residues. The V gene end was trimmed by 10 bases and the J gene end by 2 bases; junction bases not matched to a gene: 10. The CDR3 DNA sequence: TGTGCCACCAACCGGGACAGGGAATCCACAGATACGCAGTATTTT. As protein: CATNRDRESTDTQYF.

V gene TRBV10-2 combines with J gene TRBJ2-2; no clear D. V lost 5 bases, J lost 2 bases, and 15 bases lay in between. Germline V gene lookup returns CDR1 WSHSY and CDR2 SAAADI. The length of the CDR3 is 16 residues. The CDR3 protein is CASSPLVSPNTGELFF. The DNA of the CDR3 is TGCGCCAGCAGTCCTCTAGTGTCCCCTAACACCGGGGAGCTGTTTTTT.

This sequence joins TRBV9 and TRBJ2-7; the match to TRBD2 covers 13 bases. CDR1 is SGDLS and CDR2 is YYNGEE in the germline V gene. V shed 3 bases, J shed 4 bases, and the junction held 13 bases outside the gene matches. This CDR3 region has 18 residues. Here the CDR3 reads CASSEREWTSGSPYEQYF. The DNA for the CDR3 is TGTGCCAGCAGCGAGAGGGAGTGGACTAGCGGGAGCCCATACGAGCAGTACTTC.

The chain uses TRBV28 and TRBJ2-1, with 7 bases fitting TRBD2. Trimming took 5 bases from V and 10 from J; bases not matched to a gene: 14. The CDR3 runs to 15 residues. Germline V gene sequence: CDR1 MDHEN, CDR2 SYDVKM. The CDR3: CASSASLAWGVEQFF. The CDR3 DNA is TGTGCCAGCAGTGCGTCACTAGCGTGGGGGGTGGAGCAGTTCTTC.

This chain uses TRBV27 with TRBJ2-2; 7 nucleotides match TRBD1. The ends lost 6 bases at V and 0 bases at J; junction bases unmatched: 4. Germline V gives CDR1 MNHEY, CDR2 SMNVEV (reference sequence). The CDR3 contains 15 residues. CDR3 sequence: CASRRTGPNTGELFF. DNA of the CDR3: TGTGCCAGCAGGAGGACAGGCCCGAACACCGGGGAGCTGTTTTTT.

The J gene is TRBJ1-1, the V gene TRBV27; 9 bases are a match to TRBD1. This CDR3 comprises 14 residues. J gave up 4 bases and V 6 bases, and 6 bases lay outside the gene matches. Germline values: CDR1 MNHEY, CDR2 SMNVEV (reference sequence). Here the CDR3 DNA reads TGTGCCAGCAGGGACAGGGGTGGTATCACTGAAGCTTTCTTT. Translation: CASRDRGGITEAFF.